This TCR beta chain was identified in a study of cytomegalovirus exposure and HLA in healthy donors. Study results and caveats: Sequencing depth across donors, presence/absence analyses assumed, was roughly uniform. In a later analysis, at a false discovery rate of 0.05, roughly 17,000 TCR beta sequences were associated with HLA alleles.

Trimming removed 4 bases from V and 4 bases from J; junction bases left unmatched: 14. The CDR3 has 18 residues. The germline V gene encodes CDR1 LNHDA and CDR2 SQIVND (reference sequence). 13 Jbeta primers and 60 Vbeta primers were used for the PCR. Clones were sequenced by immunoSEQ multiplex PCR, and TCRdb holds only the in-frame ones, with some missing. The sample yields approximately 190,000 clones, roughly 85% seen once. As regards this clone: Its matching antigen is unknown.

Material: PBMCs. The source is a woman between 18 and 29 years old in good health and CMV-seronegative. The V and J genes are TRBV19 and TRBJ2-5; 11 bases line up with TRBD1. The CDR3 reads CASSRYGTGGSIGETQYF. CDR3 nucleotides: TGTGCCAGTAGTAGATACGGGACAGGGGGTTCGATTGGAGAGACCCAGTACTTC.